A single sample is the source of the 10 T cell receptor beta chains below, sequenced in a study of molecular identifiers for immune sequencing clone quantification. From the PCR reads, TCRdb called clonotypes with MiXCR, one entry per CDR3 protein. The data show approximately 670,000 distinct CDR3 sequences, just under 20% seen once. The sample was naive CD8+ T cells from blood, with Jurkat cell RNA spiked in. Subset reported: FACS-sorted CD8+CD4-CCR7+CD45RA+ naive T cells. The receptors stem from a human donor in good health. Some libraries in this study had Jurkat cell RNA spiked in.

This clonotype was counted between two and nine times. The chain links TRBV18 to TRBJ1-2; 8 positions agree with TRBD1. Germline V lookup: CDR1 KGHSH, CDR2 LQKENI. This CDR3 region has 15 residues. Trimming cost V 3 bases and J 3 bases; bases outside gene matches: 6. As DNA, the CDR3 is TGTGCCAGCTCACCGACAGGGGTAGAGGACTATGGCTACACCTTC. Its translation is CASSPTGVEDYGYTF.

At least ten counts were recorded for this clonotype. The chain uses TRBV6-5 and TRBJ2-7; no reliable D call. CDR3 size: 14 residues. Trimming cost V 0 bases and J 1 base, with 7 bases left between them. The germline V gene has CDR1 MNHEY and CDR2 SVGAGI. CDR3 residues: CASSYSEESYEQYF. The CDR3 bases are TGTGCCAGCAGTTACTCTGAGGAGTCCTACGAGCAGTACTTC.

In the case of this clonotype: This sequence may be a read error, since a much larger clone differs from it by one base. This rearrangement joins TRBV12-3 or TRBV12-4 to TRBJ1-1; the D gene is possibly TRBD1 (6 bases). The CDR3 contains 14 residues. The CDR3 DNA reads TGTGCCAGCAGTTTATTGAGCAGGGGCACTGAAGCTCTCTTT. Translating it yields CASSLLSRGTEALF.

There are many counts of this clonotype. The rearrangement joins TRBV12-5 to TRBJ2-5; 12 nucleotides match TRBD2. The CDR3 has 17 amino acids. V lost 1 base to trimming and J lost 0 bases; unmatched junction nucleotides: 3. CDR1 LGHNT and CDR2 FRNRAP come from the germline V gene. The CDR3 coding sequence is TGTGCTAGTGGTTTGGGACTAGCGGGGGAGAACCAAGAGACCCAGTACTTC. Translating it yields CASGLGLAGENQETQYF.

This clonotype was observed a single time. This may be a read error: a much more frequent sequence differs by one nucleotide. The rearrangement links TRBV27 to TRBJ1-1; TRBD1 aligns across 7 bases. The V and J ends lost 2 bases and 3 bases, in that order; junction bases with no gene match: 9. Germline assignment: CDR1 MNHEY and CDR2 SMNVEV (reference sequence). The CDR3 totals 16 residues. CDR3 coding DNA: TGTGCCAGCAGTTTACATGGGCTACAGGGGTACACTGAAGCTTTCTTT. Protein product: CASSLHGLQGYTEAFF.

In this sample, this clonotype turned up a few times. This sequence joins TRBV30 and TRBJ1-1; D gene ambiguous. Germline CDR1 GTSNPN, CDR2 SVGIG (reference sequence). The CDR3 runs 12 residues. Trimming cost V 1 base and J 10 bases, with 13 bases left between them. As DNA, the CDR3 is TGTGCCTGGAGTGGGTTACGGGCGGGAGCTTTCTTT. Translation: CAWSGLRAGAFF.

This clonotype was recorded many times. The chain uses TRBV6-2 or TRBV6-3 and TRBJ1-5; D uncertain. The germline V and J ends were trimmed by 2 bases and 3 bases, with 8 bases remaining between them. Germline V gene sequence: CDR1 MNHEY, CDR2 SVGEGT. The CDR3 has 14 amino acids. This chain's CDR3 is CASSYTEFNQPQHF. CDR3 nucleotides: TGTGCCAGCAGTTACACAGAGTTCAATCAGCCCCAGCATTTT.

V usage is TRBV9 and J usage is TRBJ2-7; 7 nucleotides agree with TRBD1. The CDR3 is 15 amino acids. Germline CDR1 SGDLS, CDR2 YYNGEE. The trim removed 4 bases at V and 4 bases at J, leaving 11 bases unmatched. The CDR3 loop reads CASSPTGTALYEQYF. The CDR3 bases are TGTGCCAGCAGCCCAACTGGGACAGCCTTGTACGAGCAGTACTTC. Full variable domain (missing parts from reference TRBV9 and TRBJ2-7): DSGVTQTPKHLITATGQRVTLRCSPRSGDLSVYWYQQSLDQGLQFLIQYYNGEERAKGNILERFSAQQFPDLHSELNLSSLELGDSALYFCASSPTGTALYEQYFGPGTRLTVT.

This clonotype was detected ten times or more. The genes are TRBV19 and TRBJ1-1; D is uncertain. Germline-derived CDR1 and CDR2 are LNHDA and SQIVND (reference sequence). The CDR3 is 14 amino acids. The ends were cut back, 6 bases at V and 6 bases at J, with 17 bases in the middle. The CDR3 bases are TGTGCCAGTAGGGGAATAGTATCTCCCCCTGAAGCTTTCTTT. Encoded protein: CASRGIVSPPEAFF.

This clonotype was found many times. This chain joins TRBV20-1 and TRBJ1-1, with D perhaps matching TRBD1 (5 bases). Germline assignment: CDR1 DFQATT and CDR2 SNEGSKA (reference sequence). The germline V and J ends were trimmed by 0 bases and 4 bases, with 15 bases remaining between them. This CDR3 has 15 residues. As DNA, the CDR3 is TGCAGTGCTAGAGATTTTATTGCAGGGACCACTGAAGCTTTCTTT. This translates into CSARDFIAGTTEAFF.